This T cell receptor (beta chain) comes out of a study of CXCR3-negative and CXCR3-positive naive CD8 T cells. The study's findings and limits: Similar TRBV-TRBJ usage was seen in naive cells (both CXCR3-negative and CXCR3-positive), but memory cells differed. Comparison of naive subsets found surface CD5 to be comparable, and TCR strength was inferred on the basis of TRB CDR3 properties. Naive cells that were CXCR3-positive had more hydrophobic TRB CDR3s (compared with CXCR3-negative naive cells).

UMI-tagged TRB cDNA libraries were built via 5' RACE. TCRdb re-called the 5' RACE reads; every CDR3 protein appears as one record, without DNA. The listing contains 100,000 to 150,000 distinct CDR3 sequences. Each CD8+ T cell subset was flow-sorted in triplicate. Every sort contained some 300,000 cells. As for this clonotype: The antigen remains undetermined.

CDR1 and CDR2 from the germline V gene are SGHTA and FQGTGA. The CDR3 is made up of 14 amino acids. Sequences were obtained from naive CXCR3- CD8+ T cells from blood. Subset indicated: CD45RO-CCR7+CD27+CD95- naive CD8+ T cells lacking CXCR3 (TNR3-). The source of this sequence is a human donor in good health. Some clones in this sample may be carry-over from other donors' samples. The chain is built from TRBV7-3 and TRBJ2-1; TCRdb names TRBD1, which stays unverified in the absence of DNA. The CDR3 sequence: CASSLRASYNEQFF.